Listed below are T cell receptor beta chains from one sample, sequenced in a study of Graves' ophthalmopathy and Graves' hyperthyroidism. TCRdb independently ran MiXCR on the multiplex PCR reads; one entry per CDR3 protein. This table has fewer than 600,000 distinct CDR3 sequences, approximately 15% appearing once. Material: blood. The receptors stem from a woman under 40 with Graves' ophthalmopathy. The CDR3 runs from the conserved cysteine through the conserved F or W. Each record gives: D gene, clone size, V gene, J gene, CDR3 DNA, CDR3 protein. D genes are given only for firm matches. Rows give clone size only sometimes, using once, few, many, or a class for an expanded clone.

TRBD1	many	TRBV27	TRBJ1-2	TGTGCCAGCAGTTCGAGACAGGGGCGGGGAGGCTACACCTTC	CASSSRQGRGGYTF
.	many	TRBV6-5	TRBJ2-5	TGTGCCAGCAGAGGGGACTTACAAGAGACCCAGTACTTC	CASRGDLQETQYF
.	many	TRBV19	TRBJ1-6	TGTGCCAGTAGTAAAACGGCTGACGACGAAAATAATTCACCCCTCCACTTT	CASSKTADDENNSPLHF
TRBD2	many	TRBV12-3/TRBV12-4	TRBJ2-7	TGTGCCAGCAGCACGACTAGCGGGAGATACGAGCAGTACTTC	CASSTTSGRYEQYF
.	.	TRBV10-3	TRBJ2-2	TGTGCCATCAGTGAAGCCGGACTCCGCACCGGGGAGCTGTTTTTT	CAISEAGLRTGELFF
.	.	TRBV20-1	TRBJ2-6	TGCAGTGCTAGAGAAGGGGCCAGTCAAGGGGCCAACGTCCTGACTTTC	CSAREGASQGANVLTF
.	.	TRBV27	TRBJ2-5	TGTGCCAGCAGTCGCCCCGGAGCAGAGACCAAGTACTTC	CASSRPGAETKYF
.	many	TRBV29-1	TRBJ2-2	TGCAGCGTTGCACCCCTGAACACCGGGGAGCTGTTTTTT	CSVAPLNTGELFF
TRBD1	many	TRBV11-2	TRBJ2-5	TGTGCCAGCAGCTTGGGTGGGACAGGGATGGAGACCCAGTACTTC	CASSLGGTGMETQYF
TRBD2	.	TRBV29-1	TRBJ2-2	TGCAGCGTAGGGAGGCGTCTAGCGGGAGTTACCGGGGATCTGTTTTTT	CSVGRRLAGVTGDLFF
.	many	TRBV29-1	TRBJ1-1	TGCAGCGTTGATGGGCTCGGGGTAGGAGGCACTGAAGCTTTCTTT	CSVDGLGVGGTEAFF
TRBD1	many	TRBV25-1	TRBJ1-1	TGTGCCAGCAGTGGAGGACAGGGGACGGCTTTCTTT	CASSGGQGTAFF
.	many	TRBV28	TRBJ2-5	TGTGCCAGCAGTTTATTTAGCGGACTGGGGGAGACCCAGTACTTC	CASSLFSGLGETQYF
TRBD2	many	TRBV12-3/TRBV12-4	TRBJ2-7	TGTGCCAGCAGGAAGACTTCGGGGGGGGGCTACGAGCAGTACTTC	CASRKTSGGGYEQYF
.	.	TRBV7-6	TRBJ2-7	TGTGCCAGCAGCTTAGAGGAAGGATACTACGAGCAGTACTTC	CASSLEEGYYEQYF
.	.	TRBV20-1	TRBJ1-6	TGCAGTGCCCCGAGACGGGGGACGGGGAGTAATGATTCACCCCTCCACTTT	CSAPRRGTGSNDSPLHF
.	many	TRBV7-9	TRBJ1-1	TGTGCCAGCAGCCCCCAAGTGATGAACACTGAAGCTTTCTTT	CASSPQVMNTEAFF
.	.	TRBV19	TRBJ1-1	TGTGCCAGTAGTAGACGGGGGATTGAAGCTTTCTTT	CASSRRGIEAFF
.	many	TRBV28	TRBJ1-2	TGTGCCGTTTCCGGGACACACCTTAACTATGGCTACACCTTC	CAVSGTHLNYGYTF
TRBD1	.	TRBV4-1	TRBJ2-7	TGCGCCAGCAGCCAAGAGGTGACAGGGGAGACCTACGAGCAGTACTTC	CASSQEVTGETYEQYF
TRBD1	.	TRBV5-1	TRBJ1-5	TGCGCCAGCAGCTTGGACGGGACAGGGGTTCAGCCCCAGCATTTT	CASSLDGTGVQPQHF
TRBD2	many	TRBV3-1	TRBJ2-7	TGTGCCAGCAGCCAACGCTCTAGCGGAAAACCCGAGCAGTACTTC	CASSQRSSGKPEQYF
.	many	TRBV7-3	TRBJ2-5	TGTGCCAGCAGCCCTGCTGGGGGAGAGACCCAGCACTTC	CASSPAGGETQHF
.	many	TRBV6-1	TRBJ1-5	TGTGCCAGCAGTGAAGTTGGGGGAGGCAATCAGCCCCAGCATTTT	CASSEVGGGNQPQHF
.	many	TRBV3-1	TRBJ1-1	TGTGCCAGCAGCCAAGAGGCGGGGGGCACTGAAGCTTTCTTT	CASSQEAGGTEAFF
TRBD2	few	TRBV11-2	TRBJ2-7	TGTGCCAGCAGCTCCAGGACTAGCGGGATCTACGAGCAGTACTTC	CASSSRTSGIYEQYF
.	many	TRBV2	TRBJ1-1	TGTGCCAGCAGTGACTGGGACCTGGGGACTGAAGCTTTCTTT	CASSDWDLGTEAFF
.	.	TRBV20-1	TRBJ2-7	TGCAGTGCTAGAGTCACCCGGGGTGAGCAGTACTTC	CSARVTRGEQYF